This T cell receptor beta chain emerged from a study of blood T cell repertoires in COVID-19. Turning to the study itself: Sites across the United States, Italy and Spain contributed samples from acute and convalescent COVID-19.

CDR1 and CDR2 from the germline V gene are SGDLS and YYNGEE. The germline V and J ends were trimmed by 0 bases and 6 bases, with 21 bases remaining between them. This CDR3 region has 17 residues. This clone was observed a single time. The data were produced by immunoSEQ multiplex PCR, yet TCRdb's version contains in-frame clones alone and is incomplete. The profile shows under 200,000 clones, about nine tenths of them singletons. The sequencing sample was made of peripheral blood. This chain connects TRBV9 to TRBJ1-2; D is possibly TRBD1 (6 bases). This receptor was taken from a man younger than 35 with active or convalescent COVID-19. The CDR3 sequence: CASSVDGGQAMGDGYTF. The CDR3 DNA reads as TGTGCCAGCAGCGTAGACGGGGGGCAGGCGATGGGAGATGGCTACACCTTC.